The rows below give T cell receptor beta chains drawn from one sample of a study of blood T cell repertoires in COVID-19. TCRdb keeps only in-frame clones here, not all; method: immunoSEQ multiplex PCR. The top ten clones hold over 4% of a sample with 400,000 to 550,000 clones, around 88% of them seen once. Sequenced input: peripheral blood. These receptors came from a woman in her 30s with acute or convalescent COVID-19. Each CDR3 is given with its conserved first and last residue. Fields, in order: V gene, J gene, CDR3 protein.

V gene: TRBV9; J gene: TRBJ1-6; CDR3 protein: CASSVVPGTGSSYNSPLHF
V gene: TRBV2; J gene: TRBJ1-1; CDR3 protein: CASSDQGRVNTEAFF
V gene: TRBV5-5; J gene: TRBJ2-7; CDR3 protein: CASSLARGRTYEQYF
V gene: TRBV4-2; J gene: TRBJ2-2; CDR3 protein: CASSRGTGTGELFF
V gene: TRBV7-3; J gene: TRBJ1-2; CDR3 protein: CASSPGQIANYGYTF
V gene: TRBV2; J gene: TRBJ2-1; CDR3 protein: CASSPRTGNRYNEQFF
V gene: TRBV24-1; J gene: TRBJ2-3; CDR3 protein: CATSDSPQDTQYF
V gene: TRBV5-1; J gene: TRBJ1-1; CDR3 protein: CASSQTGPWTEAFF
V gene: TRBV5-1; J gene: TRBJ2-3; CDR3 protein: CASSLAGGPTDTQYF
V gene: TRBV18; J gene: TRBJ2-1; CDR3 protein: CASSPTLAGGNEQFF
V gene: TRBV7-9; J gene: TRBJ2-7; CDR3 protein: CAPQGGFYEQYF
V gene: TRBV27; J gene: TRBJ2-7; CDR3 protein: CASSLSGLPFDYEQYF
V gene: TRBV12-3/TRBV12-4; J gene: TRBJ2-7; CDR3 protein: CASGSRGEQYF
V gene: TRBV19; J gene: TRBJ2-6; CDR3 protein: CASSGSTGIKFSGANVLTF
V gene: TRBV2; J gene: TRBJ1-5; CDR3 protein: CASKPGGLNQPQHF
V gene: TRBV3-1/TRBV3-2; J gene: TRBJ2-3; CDR3 protein: CASSQDFSGGFADTQYF
V gene: TRBV4-1; J gene: TRBJ1-5; CDR3 protein: CASSQEFVGAHQPQHF
V gene: TRBV5-1; J gene: TRBJ2-3; CDR3 protein: CASSLGYPDTQYF
V gene: TRBV11-2; J gene: TRBJ2-7; CDR3 protein: CASSLVPSYEQYF
V gene: TRBV5-1; J gene: TRBJ2-7; CDR3 protein: CASSLSGLGDSYEQYF
V gene: TRBV6-5; J gene: TRBJ2-1; CDR3 protein: CASRQGSKINEQFF
V gene: TRBV28; J gene: TRBJ1-5; CDR3 protein: CASSSPLGTGAAQPQHF
V gene: TRBV19; J gene: TRBJ2-7; CDR3 protein: CASSTYPAGRDEQYF